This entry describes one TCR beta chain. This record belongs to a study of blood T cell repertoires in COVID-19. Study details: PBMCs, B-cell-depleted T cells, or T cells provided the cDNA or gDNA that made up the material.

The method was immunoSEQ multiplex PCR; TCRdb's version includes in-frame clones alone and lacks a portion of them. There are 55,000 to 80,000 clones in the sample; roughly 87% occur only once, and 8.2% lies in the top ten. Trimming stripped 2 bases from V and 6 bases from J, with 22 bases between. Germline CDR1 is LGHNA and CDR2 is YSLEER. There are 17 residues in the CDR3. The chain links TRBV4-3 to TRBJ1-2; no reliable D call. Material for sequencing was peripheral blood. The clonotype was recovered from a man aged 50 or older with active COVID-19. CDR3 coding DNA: TGCGCCAGCAGCCAAAATGACCAAGTGGTCTTCCGGGATGGCTACACCTTC. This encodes CASSQNDQVVFRDGYTF.